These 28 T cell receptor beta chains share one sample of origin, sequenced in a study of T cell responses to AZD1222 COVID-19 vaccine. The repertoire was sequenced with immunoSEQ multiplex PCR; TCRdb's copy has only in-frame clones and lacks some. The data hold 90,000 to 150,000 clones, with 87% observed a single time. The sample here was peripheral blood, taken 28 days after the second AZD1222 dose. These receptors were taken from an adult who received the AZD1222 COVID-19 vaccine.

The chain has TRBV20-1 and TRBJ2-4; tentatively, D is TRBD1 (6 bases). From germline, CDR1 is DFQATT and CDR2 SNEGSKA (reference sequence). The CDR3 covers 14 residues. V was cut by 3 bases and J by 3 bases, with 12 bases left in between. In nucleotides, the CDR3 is TGCAGTGCTAGTGGGGACACTCTCAAAAACATTCAGTACTTC. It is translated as CSASGDTLKNIQYF.

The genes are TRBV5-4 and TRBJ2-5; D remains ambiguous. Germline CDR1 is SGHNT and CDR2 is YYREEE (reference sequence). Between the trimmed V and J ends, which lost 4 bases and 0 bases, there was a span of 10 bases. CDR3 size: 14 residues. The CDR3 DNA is TGTGCCAGCAGCCCAAATATATACCAAGAGACCCAGTACTTC. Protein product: CASSPNIYQETQYF.

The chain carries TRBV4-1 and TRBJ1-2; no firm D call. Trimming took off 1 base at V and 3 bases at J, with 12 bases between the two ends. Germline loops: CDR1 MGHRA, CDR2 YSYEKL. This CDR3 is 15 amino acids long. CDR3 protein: CASSQVGSSDYGYTF. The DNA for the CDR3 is TGCGCCAGCAGCCAAGTTGGCAGTTCCGACTATGGCTACACCTTC.

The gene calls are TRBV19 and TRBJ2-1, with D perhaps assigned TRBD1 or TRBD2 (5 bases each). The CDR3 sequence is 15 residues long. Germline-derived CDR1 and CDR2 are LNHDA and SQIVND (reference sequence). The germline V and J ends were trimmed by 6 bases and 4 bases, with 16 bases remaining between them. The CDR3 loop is CASSRTGLFYNEQFF. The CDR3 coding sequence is TGTGCCAGTAGCCGGACGGGGCTCTTTTACAATGAGCAGTTCTTC.

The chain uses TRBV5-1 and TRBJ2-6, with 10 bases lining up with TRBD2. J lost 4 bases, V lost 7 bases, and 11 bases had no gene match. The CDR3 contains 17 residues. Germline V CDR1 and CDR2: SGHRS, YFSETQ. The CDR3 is CASAELAGSSGANVLTF. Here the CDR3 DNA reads TGCGCCAGCGCCGAACTAGCGGGGTCGTCCGGGGCCAACGTCCTGACTTTC.

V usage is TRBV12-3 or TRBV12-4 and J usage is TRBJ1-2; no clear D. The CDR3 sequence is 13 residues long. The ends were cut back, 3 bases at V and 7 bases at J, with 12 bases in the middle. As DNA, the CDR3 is TGTGCCAGCAGTTTCTCGACATCCGGTGGCTACACCTTC. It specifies CASSFSTSGGYTF.

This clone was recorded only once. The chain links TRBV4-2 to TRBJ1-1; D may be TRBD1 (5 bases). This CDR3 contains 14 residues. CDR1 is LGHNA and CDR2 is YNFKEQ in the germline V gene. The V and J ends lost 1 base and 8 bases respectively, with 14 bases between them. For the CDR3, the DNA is TGTGCCAGCAGCCAAGTGGGACCCTACCGGGAAGCTTTCTTT. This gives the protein CASSQVGPYREAFF.

CDR3: CASSLVGGTNTGELFF. CDR3 coding DNA: TGCGCCAGCAGCTTGGTCGGGGGGACGAACACCGGGGAGCTGTTTTTT. The chain links TRBV5-1 to TRBJ2-2; the match to TRBD2 covers 7 bases. Germline lookup yields CDR1 SGHRS and CDR2 YFSETQ. The CDR3 is 16 amino acids. V lost 0 bases to trimming and J lost 0 bases; unmatched junction nucleotides: 2.

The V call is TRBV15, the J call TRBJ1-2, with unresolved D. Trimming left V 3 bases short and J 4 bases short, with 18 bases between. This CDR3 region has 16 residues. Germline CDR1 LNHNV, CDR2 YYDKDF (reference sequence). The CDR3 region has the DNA TGTGCCACCAGCAGTTCCGGGAGGCCGGTGGGCTATGGCTACACCTTC. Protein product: CATSSSGRPVGYGYTF.

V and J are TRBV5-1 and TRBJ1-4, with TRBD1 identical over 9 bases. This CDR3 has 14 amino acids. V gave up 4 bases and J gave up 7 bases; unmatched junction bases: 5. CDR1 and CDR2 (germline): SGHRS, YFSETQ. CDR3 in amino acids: CASSVRDRAEKLFF. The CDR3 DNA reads TGCGCCAGCAGCGTACGGGACAGGGCTGAAAAACTGTTTTTT.

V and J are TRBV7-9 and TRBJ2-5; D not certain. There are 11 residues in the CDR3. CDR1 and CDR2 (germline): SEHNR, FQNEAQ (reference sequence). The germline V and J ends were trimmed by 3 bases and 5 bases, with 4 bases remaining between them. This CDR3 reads CASSFRETQYF. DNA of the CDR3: TGTGCCAGCAGCTTCAGGGAGACCCAGTACTTC.

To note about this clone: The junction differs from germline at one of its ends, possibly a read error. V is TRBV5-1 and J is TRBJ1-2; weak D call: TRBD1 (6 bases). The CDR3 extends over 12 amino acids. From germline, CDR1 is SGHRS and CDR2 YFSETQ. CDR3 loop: CASSLVARPGHF. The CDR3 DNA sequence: TGCGCCAGCAGCTTGGTAGCCCGCCCGGGACACTTC.

The CDR3 sequence: CASSLAGTAQYF. The CDR3 DNA reads TGTGCCAGCAGCTTAGCGGGGACAGCCCAGTACTTC. The V and J genes are TRBV11-1 and TRBJ2-7; the match to TRBD1 covers 7 bases. CDR1 and CDR2 from the germline V gene are SGHAT and FQDESV (reference sequence). V was clipped by 0 bases and J by 10 bases; unmatched bases: 3. The CDR3 contains 12 residues.

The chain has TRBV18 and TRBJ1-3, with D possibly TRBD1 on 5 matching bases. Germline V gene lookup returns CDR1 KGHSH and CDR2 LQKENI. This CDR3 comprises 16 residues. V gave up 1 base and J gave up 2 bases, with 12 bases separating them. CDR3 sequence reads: CASSPQTGGTGNTIYF. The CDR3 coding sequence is TGTGCCAGCTCACCACAGACGGGGGGAACTGGAAACACCATATATTTT.

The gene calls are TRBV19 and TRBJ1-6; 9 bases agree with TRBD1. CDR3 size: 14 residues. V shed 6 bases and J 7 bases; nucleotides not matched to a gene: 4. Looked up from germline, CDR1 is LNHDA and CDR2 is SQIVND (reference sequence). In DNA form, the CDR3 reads TGTGCCAGTAGCCTTGGGACAGGGAATTCACCCCTCCACTTT. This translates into CASSLGTGNSPLHF.

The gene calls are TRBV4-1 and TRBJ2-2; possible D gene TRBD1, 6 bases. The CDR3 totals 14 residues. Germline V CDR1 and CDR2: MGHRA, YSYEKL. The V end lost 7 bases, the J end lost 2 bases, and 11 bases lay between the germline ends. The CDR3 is CASTLDSNTGELFF. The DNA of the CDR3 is TGCGCCAGCACCTTGGACAGCAACACCGGGGAGCTGTTTTTT.

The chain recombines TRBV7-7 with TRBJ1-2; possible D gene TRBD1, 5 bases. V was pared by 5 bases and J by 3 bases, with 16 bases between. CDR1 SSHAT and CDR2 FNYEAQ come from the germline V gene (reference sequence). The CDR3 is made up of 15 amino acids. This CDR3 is CASSPLTDPYYGYTF. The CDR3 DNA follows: TGTGCCAGCAGCCCACTGACAGACCCATACTATGGCTACACCTTC.

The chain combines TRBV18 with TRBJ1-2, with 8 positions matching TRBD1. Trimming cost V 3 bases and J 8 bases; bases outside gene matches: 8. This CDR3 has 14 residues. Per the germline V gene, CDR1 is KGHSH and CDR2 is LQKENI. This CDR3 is CASSPRQGAIGYTF. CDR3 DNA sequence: TGTGCCAGCTCACCGAGGCAGGGGGCTATCGGCTACACCTTC. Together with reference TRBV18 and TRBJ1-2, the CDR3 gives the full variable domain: NAGVMQNPRHLVRRRGQEARLRCSPMKGHSHVYWYRQLPEEGLKFMVYLQKENIIDESGMPKERFSAEFPKEGPSILRIQQVVRGDSAAYFCASSPRQGAIGYTFGSGTRLTVV.

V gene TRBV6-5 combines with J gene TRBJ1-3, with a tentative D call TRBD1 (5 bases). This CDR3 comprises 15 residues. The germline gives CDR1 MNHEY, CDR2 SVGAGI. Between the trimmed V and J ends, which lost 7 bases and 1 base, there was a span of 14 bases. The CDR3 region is CASILGGYSGNTIYF. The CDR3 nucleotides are TGTGCCAGCATCCTCGGGGGTTATTCTGGAAACACCATATATTTT.

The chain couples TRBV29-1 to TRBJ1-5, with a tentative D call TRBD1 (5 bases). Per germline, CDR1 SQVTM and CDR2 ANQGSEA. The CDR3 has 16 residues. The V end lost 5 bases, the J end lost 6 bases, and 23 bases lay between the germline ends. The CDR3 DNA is TGCAGCGTTCGGTCGGGGGAGACACTAGCGCGTCAGCCCCAGCATTTT. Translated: CSVRSGETLARQPQHF.

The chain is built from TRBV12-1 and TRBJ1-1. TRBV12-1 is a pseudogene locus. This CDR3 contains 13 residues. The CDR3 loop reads CASTLPIPAEAFF. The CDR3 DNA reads TGTGCCAGCACCTTGCCCATCCCTGCTGAAGCTTTCTTT.

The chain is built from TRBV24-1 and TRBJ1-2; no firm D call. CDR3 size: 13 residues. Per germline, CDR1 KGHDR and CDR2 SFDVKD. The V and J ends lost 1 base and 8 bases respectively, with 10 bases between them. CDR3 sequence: CATSDLARTGYTF. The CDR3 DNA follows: TGTGCCACCAGTGATTTAGCCAGGACGGGCTACACCTTC.

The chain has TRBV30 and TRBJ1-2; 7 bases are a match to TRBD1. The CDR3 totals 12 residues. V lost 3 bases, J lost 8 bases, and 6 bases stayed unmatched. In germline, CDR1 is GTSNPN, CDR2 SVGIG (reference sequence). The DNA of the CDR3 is TGTGCCTGGAGGCGACAGGGCGGGGGCTACACCTTC. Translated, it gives CAWRRQGGGYTF.

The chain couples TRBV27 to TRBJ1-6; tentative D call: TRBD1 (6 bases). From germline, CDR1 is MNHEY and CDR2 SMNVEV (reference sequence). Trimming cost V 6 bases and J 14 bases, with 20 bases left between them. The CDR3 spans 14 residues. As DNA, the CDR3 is TGTGCCAGCAGGGGATGGGGGCCGGGGCAGACCCTCCACTTT. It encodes CASRGWGPGQTLHF.

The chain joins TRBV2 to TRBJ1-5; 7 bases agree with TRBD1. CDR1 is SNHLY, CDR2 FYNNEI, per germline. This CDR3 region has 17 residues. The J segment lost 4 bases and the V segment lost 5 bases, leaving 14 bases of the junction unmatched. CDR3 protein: CASSRTGEAWLNQPQHF. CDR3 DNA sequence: TGTGCCAGCAGTCGAACAGGGGAGGCGTGGCTGAATCAGCCCCAGCATTTT.

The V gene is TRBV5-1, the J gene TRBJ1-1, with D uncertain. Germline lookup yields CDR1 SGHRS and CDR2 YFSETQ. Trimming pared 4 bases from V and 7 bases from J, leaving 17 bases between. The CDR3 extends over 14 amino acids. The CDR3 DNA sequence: TGCGCCAGCAGCCCCGTGTTTGTAAGTGGTGAAGCTTTCTTT. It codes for CASSPVFVSGEAFF.

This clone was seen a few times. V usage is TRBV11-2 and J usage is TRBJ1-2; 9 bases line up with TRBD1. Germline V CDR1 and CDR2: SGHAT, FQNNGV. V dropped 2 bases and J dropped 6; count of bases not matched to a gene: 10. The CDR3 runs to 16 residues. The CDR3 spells CASSLPGQGSEDGYTF. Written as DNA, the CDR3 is TGTGCCAGCAGCTTACCGGGACAGGGCTCAGAAGATGGCTACACCTTC.

The CDR3 nucleotides are TGTGCCAGTAGTTCCTACGTAGGTGTTAGCGGGGGACAAGAGACCCAGTACTTC. Translating it yields CASSSYVGVSGGQETQYF. J is TRBJ2-5 and V is TRBV19; 9 bases align to TRBD2. V lost 5 bases and J lost 2; bases outside the gene matches: 15. CDR3 length: 18 amino acids. Germline loops: CDR1 LNHDA, CDR2 SQIVND (reference sequence). The entire variable domain, with the rest obtained from reference TRBV19 and TRBJ2-5, is as follows: DGGITQSPKYLFRKEGQNVTLSCEQNLNHDAMYWYRQDPGQGLRLIYYSQIVNDFQKGDIAEGYSVSREKKESFPLTVTSAQKNPTAFYLCASSSYVGVSGGQETQYFGPGTRLLVL.